The text below deals with one T cell receptor (beta chain). Assay used: immunoSEQ multiplex PCR; TCRdb lists only in-frame clones, some missing. The sample has approximately 11,000 clones, approximately 85% seen once. Trimming removed 6 bases at V and 2 bases at J, with 12 bases between. Germline V gene lookup returns CDR1 SQVTM and CDR2 ANQGSEA. The CDR3 extends over 13 amino acids. The sample is drawn from a study of blood T cell repertoires in COVID-19. The receptor's source is a man aged 50 to 60 with active COVID-19. The J gene is TRBJ2-3, the V gene TRBV29-1; D unclear. Sequencing used peripheral blood. This CDR3 is CSVLGGSTDTQYF. The DNA for the CDR3 is TGCAGCGTATTAGGCGGATCCACAGATACGCAGTATTTT.